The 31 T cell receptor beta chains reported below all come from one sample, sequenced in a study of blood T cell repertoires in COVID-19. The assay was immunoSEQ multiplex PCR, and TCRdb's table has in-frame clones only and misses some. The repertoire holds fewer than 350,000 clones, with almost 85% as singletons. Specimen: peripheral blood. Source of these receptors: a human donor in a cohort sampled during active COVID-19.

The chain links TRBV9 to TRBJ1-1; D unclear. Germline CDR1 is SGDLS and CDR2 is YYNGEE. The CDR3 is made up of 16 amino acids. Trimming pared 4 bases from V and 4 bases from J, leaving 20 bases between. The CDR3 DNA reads TGTGCCAGCAGCTTAGCGGTGGGAGGGTCCGGCACTGAAGCTTTCTTT. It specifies CASSLAVGGSGTEAFF. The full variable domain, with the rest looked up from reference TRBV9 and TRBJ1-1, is DSGVTQTPKHLITATGQRVTLRCSPRSGDLSVYWYQQSLDQGLQFLIQYYNGEERAKGNILERFSAQQFPDLHSELNLSSLELGDSALYFCASSLAVGGSGTEAFFGQGTRLTVV.

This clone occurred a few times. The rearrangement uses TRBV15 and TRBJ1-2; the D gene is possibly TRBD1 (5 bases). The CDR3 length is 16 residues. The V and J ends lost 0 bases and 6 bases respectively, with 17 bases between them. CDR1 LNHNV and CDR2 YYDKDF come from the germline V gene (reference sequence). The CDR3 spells CATSRDLSDSHDGYTF. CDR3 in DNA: TGTGCCACCAGCAGAGATCTCAGCGACAGCCATGATGGCTACACCTTC.

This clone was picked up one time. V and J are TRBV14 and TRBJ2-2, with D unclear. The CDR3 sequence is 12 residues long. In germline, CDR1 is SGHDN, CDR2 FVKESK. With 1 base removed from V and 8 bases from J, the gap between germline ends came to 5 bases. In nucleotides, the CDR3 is TGTGCCAGCAGCCAAGGAGAGGGGGAGCTGTTTTTT. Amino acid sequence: CASSQGEGELFF.

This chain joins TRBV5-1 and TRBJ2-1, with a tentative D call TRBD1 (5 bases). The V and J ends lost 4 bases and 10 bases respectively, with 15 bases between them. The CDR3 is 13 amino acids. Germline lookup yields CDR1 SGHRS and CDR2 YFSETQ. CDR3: CASSRRGHDEQFF. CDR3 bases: TGCGCCAGCAGCCGAAGGGGCCATGACGAGCAGTTCTTC.

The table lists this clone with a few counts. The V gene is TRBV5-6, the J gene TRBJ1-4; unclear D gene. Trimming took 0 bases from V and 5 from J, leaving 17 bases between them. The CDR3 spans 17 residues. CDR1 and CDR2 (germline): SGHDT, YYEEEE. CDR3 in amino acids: CASSLGRKIRRNEKLFF. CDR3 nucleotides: TGTGCCAGCAGCTTGGGGAGGAAGATTCGGAGGAATGAAAAACTGTTTTTT.

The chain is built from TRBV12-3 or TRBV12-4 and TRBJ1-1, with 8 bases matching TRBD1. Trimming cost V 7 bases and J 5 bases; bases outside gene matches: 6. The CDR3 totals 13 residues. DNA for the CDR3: TGTGCCAGCACCTCCAGGGGGCGGACTGAAGCTTTCTTT. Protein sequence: CASTSRGRTEAFF.

Here the CDR3 reads CASSLVAPGGARDTEAFF. The CDR3 DNA follows: TGTGCCAGCAGCTTAGTGGCCCCAGGGGGCGCAAGGGACACTGAAGCTTTCTTT. This sequence joins TRBV7-9 and TRBJ1-1; 8 nucleotides line up with TRBD1. The CDR3 is 18 amino acids. The trim removed 1 base at V and 3 bases at J, leaving 13 bases unmatched. Germline CDR1 is SEHNR and CDR2 is FQNEAQ (reference sequence). Together with reference TRBV7-9 and TRBJ1-1, the CDR3 gives the full variable domain: DTGVSQNPRHKITKRGQNVTFRCDPISEHNRLYWYRQTLGQGPEFLTYFQNEAQLEKSRLLSDRFSAERPKGSFSTLEIQRTEQGDSAMYLCASSLVAPGGARDTEAFFGQGTRLTVV.

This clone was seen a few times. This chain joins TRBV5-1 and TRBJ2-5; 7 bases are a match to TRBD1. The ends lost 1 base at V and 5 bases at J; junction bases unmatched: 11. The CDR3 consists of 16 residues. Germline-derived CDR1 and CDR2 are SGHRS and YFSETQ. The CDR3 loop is CASSLNLRQGPETQYF. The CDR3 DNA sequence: TGCGCCAGCAGCTTGAACCTCCGACAGGGTCCGGAGACCCAGTACTTC.

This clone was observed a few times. The CDR3 DNA reads as TGTGCCGCGGGGTTACAGGTCAGATCCGGCTACACCTTC. It translates to CAAGLQVRSGYTF. The chain links TRBV6-5 to TRBJ1-2, with D maybe TRBD1 (5 bases). The CDR3 runs to 13 residues. With 11 bases removed from V and 8 bases from J, the gap between germline ends came to 21 bases. The germline V gene has CDR1 MNHEY and CDR2 SVGAGI.

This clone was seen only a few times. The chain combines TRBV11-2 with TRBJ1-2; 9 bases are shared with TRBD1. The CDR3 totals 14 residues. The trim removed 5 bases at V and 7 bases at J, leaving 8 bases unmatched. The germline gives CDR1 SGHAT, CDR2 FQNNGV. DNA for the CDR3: TGTGCCAGCAGCCCCTGGGGACAGGGATTTGGCTACACCTTC. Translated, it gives CASSPWGQGFGYTF.

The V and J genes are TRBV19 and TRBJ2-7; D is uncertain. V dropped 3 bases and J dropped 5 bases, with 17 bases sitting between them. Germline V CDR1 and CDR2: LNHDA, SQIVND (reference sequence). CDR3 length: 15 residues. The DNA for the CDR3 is TGTGCCAGTAGTATGCTCCTTGTGGCAGAAAACGAGCAGTACTTC. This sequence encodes CASSMLLVAENEQYF.

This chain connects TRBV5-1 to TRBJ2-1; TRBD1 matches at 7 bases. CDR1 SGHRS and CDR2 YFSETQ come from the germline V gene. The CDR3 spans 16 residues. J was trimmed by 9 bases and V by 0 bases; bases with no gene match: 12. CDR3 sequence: CASSLGANRGWGEQFF. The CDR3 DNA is TGCGCCAGCAGCTTGGGGGCAAACAGGGGCTGGGGTGAGCAGTTCTTC. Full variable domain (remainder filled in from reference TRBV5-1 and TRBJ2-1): KAGVTQTPRYLIKTRGQQVTLSCSPISGHRSVSWYQQTPGQGLQFLFEYFSETQRNKGNFPGRFSGRQFSNSRSEMNVSTLELGDSALYLCASSLGANRGWGEQFFGPGTRLTVL.

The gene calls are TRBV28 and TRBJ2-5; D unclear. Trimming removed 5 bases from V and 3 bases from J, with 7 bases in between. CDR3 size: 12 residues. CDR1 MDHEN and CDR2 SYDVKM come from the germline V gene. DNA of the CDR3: TGTGCCAGCAGTCAACTGAAAGAGACCCAGTACTTC. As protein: CASSQLKETQYF. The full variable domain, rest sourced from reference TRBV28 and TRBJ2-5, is DVKVTQSSRYLVKRTGEKVFLECVQDMDHENMFWYRQDPGLGLRLIYFSYDVKMKEKGDIPEGYSVSREKKERFSLILESASTNQTSMYLCASSQLKETQYFGPGTRLLVL.

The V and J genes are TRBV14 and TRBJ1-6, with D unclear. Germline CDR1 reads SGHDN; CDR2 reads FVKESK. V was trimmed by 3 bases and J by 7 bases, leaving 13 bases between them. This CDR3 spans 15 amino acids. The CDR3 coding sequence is TGTGCCAGCAGCCATCCCGCCGACGGGAATTCACCCCTCCACTTT. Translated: CASSHPADGNSPLHF.

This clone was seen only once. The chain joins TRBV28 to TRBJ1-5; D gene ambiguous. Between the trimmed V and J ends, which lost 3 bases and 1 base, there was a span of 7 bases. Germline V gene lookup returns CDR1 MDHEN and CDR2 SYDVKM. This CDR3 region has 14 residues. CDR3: CASSFYGSNQPQHF. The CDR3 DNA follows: TGTGCCAGCAGTTTTTACGGGAGCAATCAGCCCCAGCATTTT.

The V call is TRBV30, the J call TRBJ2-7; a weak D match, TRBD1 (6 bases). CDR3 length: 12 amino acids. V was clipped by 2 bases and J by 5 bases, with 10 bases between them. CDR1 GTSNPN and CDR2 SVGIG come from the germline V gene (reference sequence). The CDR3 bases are TGTGCCTGGAGTTTAACAGGGAACGAGCAGTACTTC. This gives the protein CAWSLTGNEQYF.

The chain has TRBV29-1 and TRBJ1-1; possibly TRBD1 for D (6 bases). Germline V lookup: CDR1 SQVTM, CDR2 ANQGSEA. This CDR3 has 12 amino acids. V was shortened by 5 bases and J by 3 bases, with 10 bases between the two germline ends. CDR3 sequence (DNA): TGCAGCGTTAAGGCAGGGGACACTGAAGCTTTCTTT. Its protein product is CSVKAGDTEAFF.

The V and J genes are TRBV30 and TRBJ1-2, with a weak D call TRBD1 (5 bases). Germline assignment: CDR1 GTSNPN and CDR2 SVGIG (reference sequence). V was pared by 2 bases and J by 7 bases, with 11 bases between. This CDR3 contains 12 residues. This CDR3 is CAWSQTVLGYTF. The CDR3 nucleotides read TGTGCCTGGAGTCAGACAGTCCTTGGCTACACCTTC. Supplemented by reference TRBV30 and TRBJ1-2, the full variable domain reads SQTIHQWPATLVQPVGSPLSLECTVEGTSNPNLYWYRQAAGRGLQLLFYSVGIGQISSEVPQNLSASRPQDRQFILSSKKLLLSDSGFYLCAWSQTVLGYTFGSGTRLTVV.

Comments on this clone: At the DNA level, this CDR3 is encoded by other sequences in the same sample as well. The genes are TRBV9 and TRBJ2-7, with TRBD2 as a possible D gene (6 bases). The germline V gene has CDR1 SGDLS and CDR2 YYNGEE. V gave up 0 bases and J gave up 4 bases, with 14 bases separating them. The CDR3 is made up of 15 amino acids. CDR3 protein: CASSVGGGPGYEQYF. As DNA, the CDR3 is TGTGCCAGCAGCGTAGGGGGAGGCCCAGGATACGAGCAGTACTTC.

The CDR3 here is CASSLNSPPLEQYF. Written as DNA, the CDR3 is TGCGCCAGCAGCTTAAACAGTCCCCCTCTCGAGCAGTACTTC. This chain links TRBV5-1 with TRBJ2-7, with no clear D. This CDR3 comprises 14 residues. V lost 2 bases and J lost 6, with 15 bases in between. Germline V CDR1 and CDR2: SGHRS, YFSETQ. Based on the CDR3 plus reference TRBV5-1 and TRBJ2-7, the full variable domain is KAGVTQTPRYLIKTRGQQVTLSCSPISGHRSVSWYQQTPGQGLQFLFEYFSETQRNKGNFPGRFSGRQFSNSRSEMNVSTLELGDSALYLCASSLNSPPLEQYFGPGTRLTVT.

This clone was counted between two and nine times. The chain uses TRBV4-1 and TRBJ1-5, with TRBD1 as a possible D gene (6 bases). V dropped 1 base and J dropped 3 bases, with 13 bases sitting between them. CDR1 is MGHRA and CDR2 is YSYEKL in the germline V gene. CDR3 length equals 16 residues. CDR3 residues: CASSQADRRPNQPQHF. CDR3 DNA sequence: TGCGCCAGCAGCCAAGCCGACAGGAGGCCCAATCAGCCCCAGCATTTT.

DNA of the CDR3: TGTGCCAGCAGCACCCGAAGGACTAAGAACACCGGGGAGCTGTTTTTT. Protein sequence: CASSTRRTKNTGELFF. The chain uses TRBV3-1 (or the pseudogene TRBV3-2) and TRBJ2-2, with a tentative D call TRBD2 (6 bases). There are 16 residues in the CDR3. V gave up 5 bases and J gave up 1 base, with 14 bases separating them. Germline V gives CDR1 LGHDT, CDR2 YNNKEL (reference sequence).

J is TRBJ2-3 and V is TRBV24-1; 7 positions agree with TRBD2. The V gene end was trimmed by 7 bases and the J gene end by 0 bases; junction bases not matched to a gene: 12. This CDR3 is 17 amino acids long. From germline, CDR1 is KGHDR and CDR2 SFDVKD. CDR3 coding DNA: TGTGCCACCAGCCTGGGATCGAGGACTAGAAGCACAGATACGCAGTATTTT. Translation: CATSLGSRTRSTDTQYF.

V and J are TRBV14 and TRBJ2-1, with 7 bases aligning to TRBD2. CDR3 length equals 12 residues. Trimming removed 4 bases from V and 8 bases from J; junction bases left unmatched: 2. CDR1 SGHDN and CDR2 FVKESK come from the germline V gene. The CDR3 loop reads CASSPGGHEQFF. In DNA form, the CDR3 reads TGTGCCAGCAGCCCGGGGGGTCATGAGCAGTTCTTC.

CDR3 loop: CASSQGTPQETQYF. In nucleotides, the CDR3 is TGTGCCAGCAGCCAAGGGACTCCCCAAGAGACCCAGTACTTC. This rearrangement joins TRBV3-1 (or the pseudogene TRBV3-2) to TRBJ2-5, with D tentatively TRBD2 (5 bases). The CDR3 contains 14 residues. In germline, CDR1 is LGHDT, CDR2 YNNKEL (reference sequence). The V end lost 1 base, the J end lost 1 base, and 7 bases lay between the germline ends.

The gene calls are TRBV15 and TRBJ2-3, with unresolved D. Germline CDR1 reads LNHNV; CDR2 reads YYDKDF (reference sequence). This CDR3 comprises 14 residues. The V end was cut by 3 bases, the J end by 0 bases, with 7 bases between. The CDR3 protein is CATSSSLSTDTQYF. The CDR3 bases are TGTGCCACCAGCAGTAGCCTGAGCACAGATACGCAGTATTTT. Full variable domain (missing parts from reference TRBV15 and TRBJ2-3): DAMVIQNPRYQVTQFGKPVTLSCSQTLNHNVMYWYQQKSSQAPKLLFHYYDKDFNNEADTPDNFQSRRPNTSFCFLDIRSPGLGDTAMYLCATSSSLSTDTQYFGPGTRLTVL.

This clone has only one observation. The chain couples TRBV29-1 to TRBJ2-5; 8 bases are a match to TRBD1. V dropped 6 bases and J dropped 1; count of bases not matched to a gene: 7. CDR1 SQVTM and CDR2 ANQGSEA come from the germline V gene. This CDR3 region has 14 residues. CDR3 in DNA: TGCAGCGTGTCAGACAGGGGCGTCCAAGAGACCCAGTACTTC. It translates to CSVSDRGVQETQYF. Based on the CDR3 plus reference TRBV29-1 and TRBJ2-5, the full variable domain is SAVISQKPSRDICQRGTSLTIQCQVDSQVTMMFWYRQQPGQSLTLIATANQGSEATYESGFVIDKFPISRPNLTFSTLTVSNMSPEDSSIYLCSVSDRGVQETQYFGPGTRLLVL.

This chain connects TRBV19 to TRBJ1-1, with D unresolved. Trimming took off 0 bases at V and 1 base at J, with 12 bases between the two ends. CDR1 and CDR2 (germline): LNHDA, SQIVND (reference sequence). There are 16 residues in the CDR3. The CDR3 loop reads CASSIDLGNPNTEAFF. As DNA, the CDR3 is TGTGCCAGTAGTATAGATCTCGGGAATCCGAACACTGAAGCTTTCTTT.

CDR3 region: CASRYPSGYGYTF. The CDR3, as DNA: TGTGCAAGTCGCTACCCGTCCGGTTATGGCTACACCTTC. The genes are TRBV12-2 and TRBJ1-2. TRBV12-2 is listed as a pseudogene. CDR3 size: 13 residues.

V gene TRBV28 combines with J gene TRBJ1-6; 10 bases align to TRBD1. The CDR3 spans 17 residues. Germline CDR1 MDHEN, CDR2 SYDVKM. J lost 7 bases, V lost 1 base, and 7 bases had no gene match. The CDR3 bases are TGTGCCAGCAGTTTATTGGGACAGGGGTTGAAAAATTCACCCCTCCACTTT. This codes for CASSLLGQGLKNSPLHF.

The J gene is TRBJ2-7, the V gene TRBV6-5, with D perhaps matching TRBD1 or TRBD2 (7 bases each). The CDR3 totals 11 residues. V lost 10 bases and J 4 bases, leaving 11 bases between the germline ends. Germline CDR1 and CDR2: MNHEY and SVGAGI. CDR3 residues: CATRGGYEQYF. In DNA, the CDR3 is TGTGCCACCAGGGGGGGATACGAGCAGTACTTC.